These 31 T cell receptor beta chains came from one sample sequenced in a study of Ad26.COV2.S vaccination and SARS-CoV-2 variants. As to treatment: some 20 received Ad26.COV2.S at low or high dose, single or two shots; 5 received placebo; per-sample allocation not given. Sampling happened 63 days after the first vaccine or placebo injection. Assay: immunoSEQ multiplex PCR; the TCRdb copy retains only in-frame clones and omits some. Of about 460,000 clones detected, 89% appear once; the ten largest clones hold 1.7%. The specimen was peripheral blood, collected in a trial of Ad26.COV2.S vaccine versus placebo. The receptors come from a person between 18 and 65 years old who received the Ad26.COV2.S COVID-19 vaccine or a placebo.

The rearrangement links TRBV7-9 to TRBJ1-1; 9 bases are shared with TRBD1. Germline V gives CDR1 SEHNR, CDR2 FQNEAQ (reference sequence). Trimming cost V 4 bases and J 4 bases; bases outside gene matches: 7. The CDR3 is 15 amino acids. For the CDR3, the DNA is TGTGCCAGCAGCTCAACCGGGACAGGGAGCACTGAAGCTTTCTTT. As protein: CASSSTGTGSTEAFF.

The chain joins TRBV7-9 to TRBJ2-1, with TRBD2 matching over 12 bases. The CDR3 covers 14 residues. CDR1 SEHNR and CDR2 FQNEAQ come from the germline V gene (reference sequence). The CDR3 spells CAASGRDSYNEQFF. DNA for the CDR3: TGTGCTGCTAGCGGGAGGGATTCCTACAATGAGCAGTTCTTC.

The chain recombines TRBV6-6 with TRBJ1-2; 7 positions agree with TRBD1. The CDR3 is 13 residues long. CDR1 is MNHNY, CDR2 SVGAGI, per germline (reference sequence). Unmatched junction bases numbered 7, after V lost 6 bases and J lost 6 bases. This CDR3 reads CASSHDRVDGYTF. The CDR3 DNA reads TGTGCCAGCAGCCACGACAGGGTGGATGGCTACACCTTC.

CDR3 bases: TGTGCCAGTAGTACGGGACTCTTGAACACTGAAGCTTTCTTT. Protein: CASSTGLLNTEAFF. The chain is built from TRBV19 and TRBJ1-1; the D gene is possibly TRBD1 (5 bases). The CDR3 extends over 14 amino acids. CDR1 and CDR2 from the germline V gene are LNHDA and SQIVND (reference sequence). Trimming cost V 4 bases and J 0 bases, with 9 bases left between them. The entire variable domain, with the rest obtained from reference TRBV19 and TRBJ1-1, is as follows: DGGITQSPKYLFRKEGQNVTLSCEQNLNHDAMYWYRQDPGQGLRLIYYSQIVNDFQKGDIAEGYSVSREKKESFPLTVTSAQKNPTAFYLCASSTGLLNTEAFFGQGTRLTVV.

This clone was seen once. The chain recombines TRBV5-1 with TRBJ1-3; TRBD1 aligns across 8 bases. CDR3 length equals 16 residues. Trimming removed 0 bases from V and 3 bases from J; junction bases left unmatched: 5. Germline CDR1 is SGHRS and CDR2 is YFSETQ. This CDR3 reads CASSLGDRTFGNTIYF. As DNA, the CDR3 is TGCGCCAGCAGCTTGGGGGACAGGACTTTTGGAAACACCATATATTTT.

The V gene is TRBV7-2, the J gene TRBJ2-1, with 9 bases aligning to TRBD2. Per the germline V gene, CDR1 is SGHTA and CDR2 is FQGNSA. The CDR3 consists of 14 residues. J gave up 8 bases and V 5 bases, and 7 bases lay outside the gene matches. In DNA form, the CDR3 reads TGTGCCAGCAGCAGCGGGGGGTCAGGGGATGAGCAGTTCTTC. Translating gives CASSSGGSGDEQFF.

The chain carries TRBV5-4 and TRBJ2-1; D is undetermined. The V and J ends lost 4 bases and 0 bases respectively, with 11 bases between them. The CDR3 covers 15 residues. Germline CDR1 and CDR2: SGHNT and YYREEE (reference sequence). This chain's CDR3 is CASSPSGSSYNEQFF. The CDR3 DNA is TGTGCCAGCAGCCCCAGTGGTAGCTCCTACAATGAGCAGTTCTTC.

The genes are TRBV11-2 and TRBJ2-7; D not certain. Trimming left V 1 base short and J 5 bases short, with 6 bases between. Germline CDR1 is SGHAT and CDR2 is FQNNGV. The CDR3 consists of 12 residues. CDR3 nucleotides: TGTGCCAGCAGCTTAGCTGGCAACGAGCAGTACTTC. Translating it yields CASSLAGNEQYF.

V usage is TRBV19 and J usage is TRBJ2-2, with 7 bases lining up with TRBD1. The CDR3 has 14 amino acids. After removal of 9 bases from V and 3 bases from J, the junction contained 7 bases not matched to a gene. Germline V gives CDR1 LNHDA, CDR2 SQIVND (reference sequence). The DNA for the CDR3 is TGTGCCAGAGCGGACAGGAGACACACCGGGGAGCTGTTTTTT. Translation gives CARADRRHTGELFF.

The gene calls are TRBV6-2 or TRBV6-3 and TRBJ1-6; no clear D gene. V shed 2 bases and J shed 7 bases, with 12 bases lying between them. CDR1 and CDR2 from the germline V gene are MNHEY and SVGEGT. The CDR3 is 15 residues long. CDR3 coding DNA: TGTGCCAGCAGTTACGTTAGAGGGATAAATTCACCCCTCCACTTT. Amino acids: CASSYVRGINSPLHF.

In DNA, the CDR3 is TGCAGCGTTGATGCTAGCGGATATTACAATGAGCAGTTCTTC. It is translated as CSVDASGYYNEQFF. This rearrangement joins TRBV29-1 to TRBJ2-1; 7 nucleotides agree with TRBD2. CDR1 is SQVTM and CDR2 is ANQGSEA in the germline V gene. Trimming cost V 3 bases and J 4 bases; bases outside gene matches: 6. CDR3 length: 14 amino acids.

CDR3 DNA sequence: TGTGCCAGCAGCACCGGGACTAGCGGGAGGGGAGGTGAGCAGTTCTTC. Encoded protein: CASSTGTSGRGGEQFF. The J gene is TRBJ2-1, the V gene TRBV6-6; 16 bases map to TRBD2. Germline V gene lookup returns CDR1 MNHNY and CDR2 SVGAGI (reference sequence). The V segment lost 6 bases and the J segment 9 bases; nucleotides outside the gene matches: 8. This CDR3 is 16 amino acids long.

CDR3 loop: CAWSLVQETQYF. The CDR3 DNA is TGTGCCTGGAGCCTAGTCCAAGAGACCCAGTACTTC. This chain joins TRBV30 and TRBJ2-5; D ambiguous. Germline CDR1 GTSNPN, CDR2 SVGIG (reference sequence). The CDR3 runs 12 residues. Deletions cut 3 bases from V and 1 base from J, with 6 bases between.

In the case of this clone: The same CDR3 can be traced to other DNA sequences in this sample. The J gene is TRBJ2-7, the V gene TRBV11-2; D is uncertain. V gave up 3 bases and J gave up 0 bases, with 6 bases separating them. Germline loops: CDR1 SGHAT, CDR2 FQNNGV. There are 13 residues in the CDR3. The CDR3 reads CASSFGGSYEQYF. Here the CDR3 DNA reads TGTGCCAGCAGCTTCGGCGGCTCCTACGAGCAGTACTTC. Complete variable domain (other parts from reference TRBV11-2 and TRBJ2-7): EAGVAQSPRYKIIEKRQSVAFWCNPISGHATLYWYQQILGQGPKLLIQFQNNGVVDDSQLPKDRFSAERLKGVDSTLKIQPAKLEDSAVYLCASSFGGSYEQYFGPGTRLTVT.

The CDR3 nucleotides read TGTGCCAGCCGCCAAGCAGGGGAGGCCACTGAAGCTTTCTTT. Translated, it gives CASRQAGEATEAFF. The V call is TRBV28, the J call TRBJ1-1; D may be TRBD1 (6 bases). Trimming pared 8 bases from V and 4 bases from J, leaving 17 bases between. This CDR3 spans 14 amino acids. Germline CDR1 and CDR2: MDHEN and SYDVKM.

The V and J genes are TRBV10-3 and TRBJ1-4; D may be TRBD1 (5 bases). Germline V lookup: CDR1 ENHRY, CDR2 SYGVKD. CDR3 length: 17 residues. Trimming took off 2 bases at V and 5 bases at J, with 18 bases between the two ends. The CDR3 sequence is CAISESFPGTGNEKLFF. The CDR3 nucleotides are TGTGCCATCAGTGAGAGCTTTCCGGGGACGGGGAATGAAAAACTGTTTTTT.

A remark on this clone: At one end, the junction sequence differs from germline, possibly due to a read error. The chain joins TRBV4-1 to TRBJ2-1, with unresolved D. Germline CDR1 MGHRA, CDR2 YSYEKL. The CDR3 has 11 amino acids. DNA of the CDR3: TGCGCCAGCCGCCACTACAATGAGCAGTTCTTC. Amino acids: CASRHYNEQFF.

The chain uses TRBV9 and TRBJ2-2; 8 nucleotides line up with TRBD2. The length of the CDR3 is 19 residues. CDR1 is SGDLS, CDR2 YYNGEE, per germline. V shed 1 base and J 6 bases; nucleotides not matched to a gene: 17. The CDR3 DNA follows: TGTGCCAGCAGCGTAAGTTGGGGTCGAGCGGGAGTAGGTGCCGGGGAGCTGTTTTTT. Translation gives CASSVSWGRAGVGAGELFF.

The chain employs TRBV19 and TRBJ2-3; no clear D. The germline gives CDR1 LNHDA, CDR2 SQIVND (reference sequence). The CDR3 spans 14 residues. Trimming took off 2 bases at V and 4 bases at J, with 10 bases between the two ends. The DNA of the CDR3 is TGTGCCAGTAGTATACAAGGGTCCTCAGATACGCAGTATTTT. As protein: CASSIQGSSDTQYF.

This chain joins TRBV28 and TRBJ2-5; D is ambiguous. V dropped 5 bases and J dropped 5 bases, with 21 bases sitting between them. CDR1 and CDR2 (germline): MDHEN, SYDVKM. The CDR3 extends over 16 amino acids. This CDR3 is CASSTLQRKGRETQYF. CDR3 coding DNA: TGTGCCAGCAGTACCTTACAGAGAAAAGGAAGGGAGACCCAGTACTTC.

The chain carries TRBV10-2 and TRBJ2-7, with unresolved D. The CDR3 is 14 amino acids. V dropped 7 bases and J dropped 0 bases, with 13 bases sitting between them. Germline lookup yields CDR1 WSHSY and CDR2 SAAADI. CDR3 amino acids: CASMERTSSYEQYF. CDR3 nucleotide sequence: TGCGCCAGCATGGAGAGGACGAGCTCCTACGAGCAGTACTTC.

The V gene is TRBV11-2, the J gene TRBJ2-5, with D uncertain. The CDR3 length is 15 residues. CDR1 and CDR2 (germline): SGHAT, FQNNGV. V was clipped by 1 base and J by 5 bases, with 14 bases between them. The CDR3 coding sequence is TGTGCCAGCAGCTTAGCCCCCGGTGCCCTTGAGACCCAGTACTTC. Translating it yields CASSLAPGALETQYF.

In this sample, this clone turned up once. This chain links TRBV7-9 with TRBJ2-7; D may be TRBD2 (6 bases). Between the trimmed V and J ends, which lost 4 bases and 0 bases, there was a span of 10 bases. CDR3 length: 14 residues. Per germline, CDR1 SEHNR and CDR2 FQNEAQ (reference sequence). CDR3 sequence (DNA): TGTGCCAGCAGCTCTGCTAGCGTCTCCTACGAGCAGTACTTC. Residues: CASSSASVSYEQYF.

The rearrangement joins TRBV9 to TRBJ2-3, with D unresolved. Germline CDR1 is SGDLS and CDR2 is YYNGEE. CDR3 length equals 16 residues. Trimming pared 4 bases from V and 4 bases from J, leaving 19 bases between. The CDR3 region is CASSLVSGSISDTQYF. CDR3 coding DNA: TGTGCCAGCAGCCTGGTTTCTGGTAGTATTTCAGATACGCAGTATTTT.

The chain carries TRBV2 and TRBJ2-4; 7 nucleotides match TRBD1. The CDR3 has 14 residues. CDR1 is SNHLY and CDR2 is FYNNEI in the germline V gene. V shed 6 bases, J shed 4 bases, and the junction held 6 bases outside the gene matches. DNA of the CDR3: TGTGCCAGCAGAAGGACAGGAGGTAAAAACATTCAGTACTTC. This gives the protein CASRRTGGKNIQYF.

The rearrangement uses TRBV7-3 and TRBJ2-3; 10 bases are shared with TRBD2. The CDR3 has 15 residues. Looked up from germline, CDR1 is SGHTA and CDR2 is FQGTGA. The junction had 8 bases not matched to a gene; V was cut back by 3 bases and J by 8 bases. The CDR3 DNA follows: TGTGCCAGCAGCTTCAGCGGGGGGGCCGGGACTACGCAGTATTTT. Translated, it gives CASSFSGGAGTTQYF.

In its sample, this clone was seen a few times. V gene TRBV12-3 or TRBV12-4 combines with J gene TRBJ2-3, with D hard to call. The V gene lost 6 bases and the J gene lost 7 bases, with 8 bases spanning the gap. The CDR3 runs to 11 residues. The CDR3 DNA follows: TGTGCCAGCAGGGGATACTATACGCAGTATTTT. Amino acids: CASRGYYTQYF.

This chain connects TRBV5-8 to TRBJ1-1; D is unclear. The V end was cut by 2 bases, the J end by 10 bases, with 15 bases between. CDR3 size: 13 residues. CDR1 and CDR2 (germline): SGHTS, YDEGEE. CDR3 loop: CASSFFMAPRAFF. The CDR3 nucleotides read TGTGCCAGCAGCTTTTTTATGGCCCCCCGAGCTTTCTTT.

The chain links TRBV11-2 to TRBJ2-5; D possibly uses TRBD1 or TRBD2 (6 bases each). Looked up from germline, CDR1 is SGHAT and CDR2 is FQNNGV. Trimming took off 1 base at V and 4 bases at J, with 13 bases between the two ends. This CDR3 comprises 15 residues. The CDR3 reads CASSLVGGLRETQYF. The CDR3 DNA reads TGTGCCAGCAGCTTAGTTGGGGGGCTACGAGAGACCCAGTACTTC.

The chain couples TRBV5-1 to TRBJ2-5; 7 nucleotides align to TRBD1. J was trimmed by 1 base and V by 5 bases; bases with no gene match: 2. CDR3 length: 13 amino acids. The germline V gene encodes CDR1 SGHRS and CDR2 YFSETQ. As DNA, the CDR3 is TGCGCCAGCAGGGGACAGCCCCAAGAGACCCAGTACTTC. This translates into CASRGQPQETQYF.

The V gene is TRBV20-1, the J gene TRBJ2-3; TRBD2 is a possible D gene (5 bases). This CDR3 region has 13 residues. Trimming pared 3 bases from V and 6 bases from J, leaving 13 bases between. Germline CDR1 and CDR2: DFQATT and SNEGSKA (reference sequence). The CDR3 DNA follows: TGCAGTGCTAGTGGAGGTAGTGCCGATACGCAGTATTTT. As protein: CSASGGSADTQYF.